Listed here are 30 T cell receptor beta chains from one sample, sequenced in a study of cytomegalovirus exposure and HLA in healthy donors. PCR involved 60 Vbeta and 13 Jbeta primers. Profiling relied on immunoSEQ multiplex PCR, and the TCRdb table lists in-frame clones only, not all of them. This sample yields around 97,000 clones, of which 75% to 85% are seen a single time; about a tenth belongs to the top ten. The sequencing sample was made of PBMCs. These receptors were taken from a woman aged 18-29 years in good health and CMV-seropositive.

This clone has more than one count but fewer than ten. V gene TRBV9 combines with J gene TRBJ2-1, with 10 nucleotides matching TRBD2. The CDR3 extends over 15 amino acids. Losses at the gene ends were 6 bases for V and 1 base for J; bases not matched to a gene: 4. Germline CDR1 and CDR2: SGDLS and YYNGEE. The DNA of the CDR3 is TGTGCCAGCAAGGCTAGCGGGGGATCCTACAATGAGCAGTTCTTC. It specifies CASKASGGSYNEQFF.

This chain uses TRBV12-5 with TRBJ2-3; a possible D gene is TRBD2 (7 bases). V shed 3 bases and J shed 1 base, with 17 bases lying between them. This CDR3 region has 17 residues. From germline, CDR1 is LGHNT and CDR2 FRNRAP. In DNA form, the CDR3 reads TGTGCTAGTGGTTTAGGGAGACGGGGGGCGGGCACAGATACGCAGTATTTT. Translating gives CASGLGRRGAGTDTQYF.

This clone was counted once. CDR3 loop: CASRFNYRDIHSYEQYF. As DNA, the CDR3 is TGTGCAAGTCGCTTTAATTACCGGGACATTCACTCCTACGAGCAGTACTTC. This rearrangement joins TRBV12-2 to TRBJ2-7; the table calls TRBD1, which could not be checked here. TRBV12-2 is a recognized pseudogene. The CDR3 spans 17 residues.

The V gene is TRBV25-1, the J gene TRBJ1-1; TRBD1 matches 7 bases. This CDR3 is 14 amino acids long. Germline V gene sequence: CDR1 MGHDK, CDR2 SYGVNS. The junction had 2 bases not matched to a gene; V was cut back by 4 bases and J by 0 bases. The CDR3 DNA follows: TGTGCCAGCAGTGGGACAGGATTGAACACTGAAGCTTTCTTT. Translation gives CASSGTGLNTEAFF.

The J gene is TRBJ2-7, the V gene TRBV5-1; TRBD1 might be the D (5 bases). The CDR3 contains 14 residues. Deletions cut 4 bases from V and 8 bases from J, with 19 bases between. The V gene's germline CDR1 is SGHRS and CDR2 YFSETQ. In DNA, the CDR3 is TGCGCCAGCAGCCCCGGGCAGGCCCCGGACAAGCAGTACTTC. Translating gives CASSPGQAPDKQYF.

The chain links TRBV12-2 to TRBJ1-2. TRBV12-2 is a pseudogene locus. The CDR3 runs to 9 residues. The CDR3 reads CASLSGYTF. Here the CDR3 DNA reads TGTGCAAGTCTAAGCGGCTACACCTTC.

DNA for the CDR3: TGTGCCAGCAGCTTAATTGTAGCGGGGGGCAATGAGCAGTTCTTC. Amino acids: CASSLIVAGGNEQFF. The chain has TRBV7-8 and TRBJ2-1; 10 bases are a match to TRBD2. Per germline, CDR1 SGHVS and CDR2 FQNEAQ. The CDR3 extends over 15 amino acids. Trimming at V came to 2 bases and at J to 6 bases, leaving 4 bases not matched to a gene.

The chain joins TRBV19 to TRBJ2-5, with TRBD1 matching 7 bases. The CDR3 runs to 15 residues. Germline CDR1 LNHDA, CDR2 SQIVND (reference sequence). V lost 7 bases to trimming and J lost 0 bases; unmatched junction nucleotides: 8. CDR3 DNA: TGTGCCAGTAACCCGGGACAGTCCCACCAAGAGACCCAGTACTTC. Protein sequence: CASNPGQSHQETQYF.

The rearrangement links TRBV27 to TRBJ2-5, with D possibly matching TRBD2 (6 bases). This CDR3 spans 15 amino acids. Trimming cost V 2 bases and J 5 bases, with 15 bases left between them. The germline V gene has CDR1 MNHEY and CDR2 SMNVEV (reference sequence). The CDR3 DNA reads TGTGCCAGCAGTTTACTAGCGCCAGGGAAGGAGACCCAGTACTTC. Amino acid sequence: CASSLLAPGKETQYF.

The gene calls are TRBV25-1 and TRBJ1-1; D unresolved. V lost 7 bases, J lost 4 bases, and 13 bases lay in between. This CDR3 spans 13 amino acids. Looked up from germline, CDR1 is MGHDK and CDR2 is SYGVNS. CDR3 loop: CASTDARVTEAFF. The CDR3 DNA is TGTGCCAGCACTGACGCGAGGGTCACTGAAGCTTTCTTT.

The V gene is TRBV30, the J gene TRBJ2-1; 8 nucleotides match TRBD2. Germline CDR1 reads GTSNPN; CDR2 reads SVGIG (reference sequence). The V segment lost 1 base and the J segment 8 bases; nucleotides outside the gene matches: 7. This CDR3 spans 14 amino acids. The CDR3: CAWSAGGPVDEQFF. The DNA of the CDR3 is TGTGCCTGGAGTGCGGGAGGGCCGGTCGATGAGCAGTTCTTC.

The V gene is TRBV7-9, the J gene TRBJ2-5; D ambiguous. Germline V gene lookup returns CDR1 SEHNR and CDR2 FQNEAQ (reference sequence). Trimming pared 1 base from V and 3 bases from J, leaving 12 bases between. The CDR3 is made up of 15 amino acids. For the CDR3, the DNA is TGTGCCAGCAGCTTAGTTCCGGGTCGGGAAGAGACCCAGTACTTC. As protein: CASSLVPGREETQYF.

The CDR3 DNA reads as TGTGCCACTACTGAGGGGGCTGGCTCCTACGAGCAGTACTTC. Amino acids: CATTEGAGSYEQYF. The rearrangement links TRBV19 to TRBJ2-7; 7 bases match TRBD1. CDR3 length: 14 residues. Germline lookup yields CDR1 LNHDA and CDR2 SQIVND (reference sequence). The junction had 9 bases not matched to a gene; V was cut back by 10 bases and J by 0 bases.

The rearrangement uses TRBV4-1 and TRBJ2-1; no definite D call. CDR1 is MGHRA and CDR2 is YSYEKL in the germline V gene. V was cut by 4 bases and J by 0 bases, with 10 bases left in between. The length of the CDR3 is 15 residues. The CDR3 loop reads CASSRLTSSYNEQFF. The CDR3 bases are TGCGCCAGCAGCCGCTTGACAAGCTCCTACAATGAGCAGTTCTTC.

The rearrangement uses TRBV25-1 and TRBJ1-2; 9 positions agree with TRBD1. The germline gives CDR1 MGHDK, CDR2 SYGVNS. The CDR3 is made up of 14 amino acids. V dropped 4 bases and J dropped 8; count of bases not matched to a gene: 8. The CDR3 nucleotides are TGTGCCAGCAGTGCCGGGACAGGGACAGTAGGCTACACCTTC. This gives the protein CASSAGTGTVGYTF.

The chain employs TRBV5-6 and TRBJ2-1; TRBD1 agrees at 10 bases. This CDR3 spans 16 amino acids. Germline assignment: CDR1 SGHDT and CDR2 YYEEEE. V lost 2 bases, J lost 0 bases, and 2 bases stayed unmatched. The DNA for the CDR3 is TGTGCCAGCAGCTTCGGACAGGGGGGCTCCTACAATGAGCAGTTCTTC. As protein: CASSFGQGGSYNEQFF.

This chain connects TRBV7-3 to TRBJ2-1, with 7 positions matching TRBD2. Germline CDR1 SGHTA, CDR2 FQGTGA. V trimming: 5 bases; J trimming: 5 bases; junction bases outside the gene matches: 12. The length of the CDR3 is 16 residues. CDR3 DNA: TGTGCCAGCAGCCCCCAGACGGGAGGCATCAACAATGAGCAGTTCTTC. This encodes CASSPQTGGINNEQFF. The variable domain in full, with the rest retrieved from reference TRBV7-3 and TRBJ2-1, is GAGVSQTPSNKVTEKGKYVELRCDPISGHTALYWYRQSLGQGPEFLIYFQGTGAADDSGLPNDRFFAVRPEGSVSTLKIQRTERGDSAVYLCASSPQTGGINNEQFFGPGTRLTVL.

The chain joins TRBV27 to TRBJ1-4; TRBD1 might be the D (5 bases). The ends were cut back, 4 bases at V and 14 bases at J, with 17 bases in the middle. Germline loops: CDR1 MNHEY, CDR2 SMNVEV (reference sequence). This CDR3 region has 13 residues. The CDR3 loop reads CASSSPQGYELFF. The CDR3 DNA reads TGTGCCAGCAGTTCCCCTCAGGGTTACGAGCTGTTTTTT.

This rearrangement joins TRBV5-5 to TRBJ1-1; 9 bases are shared with TRBD1. The ends lost 1 base at V and 4 bases at J; junction bases unmatched: 8. The CDR3 is 16 residues long. CDR1 and CDR2 (germline): SGHKS, YYEKEE (reference sequence). CDR3: CASSLFPGQGSTEAFF. The CDR3, as DNA: TGTGCCAGCAGCTTGTTTCCGGGACAGGGTTCCACTGAAGCTTTCTTT.

V gene TRBV5-3 combines with J gene TRBJ1-4; the match to TRBD1 covers 7 bases. TRBV5-3 carries the ORF label, with uncertain function. This CDR3 has 20 residues. With 1 base clipped from V and 0 bases from J, the junction kept 15 bases outside the gene matches. The CDR3 protein is CARSLRNPGQDTATNEKLFF. For the CDR3, the DNA is TGTGCCAGAAGCTTGAGGAACCCAGGACAGGACACTGCAACTAATGAAAAACTGTTTTTT.

This chain links TRBV29-1 with TRBJ2-1; possibly TRBD1 for D (6 bases). This CDR3 has 13 amino acids. V lost 6 bases to trimming and J lost 8 bases, with 17 bases between them. Germline CDR1 reads SQVTM; CDR2 reads ANQGSEA. The CDR3 is CSVTGQGIDEQFF. CDR3 nucleotides: TGCAGCGTCACCGGGCAGGGGATAGATGAGCAGTTCTTC.

The chain couples TRBV28 to TRBJ1-5, with TRBD1 identical over 7 bases. CDR3 length equals 15 residues. V shed 5 bases, J shed 3 bases, and the junction held 7 bases outside the gene matches. Germline values: CDR1 MDHEN, CDR2 SYDVKM. The CDR3 DNA follows: TGTGCCAGCAGTCCGGGACAGCCATTCAATCAGCCCCAGCATTTT. It yields the protein CASSPGQPFNQPQHF.

The chain is built from TRBV5-4 and TRBJ2-7; 9 bases fit TRBD2. This CDR3 spans 17 amino acids. The junction had 11 bases not matched to a gene; V was cut back by 3 bases and J by 1 base. Per the germline V gene, CDR1 is SGHNT and CDR2 is YYREEE (reference sequence). The DNA for the CDR3 is TGTGCCAGCAGCTCCAGGCAACTAGCGGGTCCTTCCTACGAGCAGTACTTC. This gives the protein CASSSRQLAGPSYEQYF.

The rearrangement joins TRBV7-3 to TRBJ2-6, with D unresolved. CDR3 length equals 15 residues. V gave up 5 bases and J gave up 0 bases, with 8 bases separating them. CDR1 is SGHTA, CDR2 FQGTGA, per germline. CDR3 in DNA: TGTGCCAGCAGCCAAGACAACTCTGGGGCCAACGTCCTGACTTTC. It encodes CASSQDNSGANVLTF.

The CDR3 protein is CASSLPWRHEQFF. CDR3 DNA sequence: TGTGCCAGCAGCTTGCCGTGGAGGCATGAGCAGTTCTTC. The chain couples TRBV5-6 to TRBJ2-1; a weak D match, TRBD2 (5 bases). Trimming took off 1 base at V and 8 bases at J, with 10 bases between the two ends. Germline V gene data show CDR1 as SGHDT and CDR2 as YYEEEE. The CDR3 contains 13 residues.

This chain connects TRBV13 to TRBJ2-7; D gene unclear. V was shortened by 0 bases and J by 3 bases, with 9 bases between the two germline ends. The germline CDR1 and CDR2 sequences are PRHDT and FYEKMQ (reference sequence). The CDR3 extends over 14 amino acids. This chain's CDR3 is CASSLGRIVYEQYF. CDR3 nucleotide sequence: TGTGCCAGCAGCTTAGGTAGAATTGTCTACGAGCAGTACTTC.

V is TRBV4-2 and J is TRBJ2-6; D is unclear. In germline, CDR1 is LGHNA, CDR2 YNFKEQ. The germline V and J ends were trimmed by 5 bases and 2 bases, with 10 bases remaining between them. The CDR3 has 15 residues. CDR3 in DNA: TGTGCCAGCAGCAATAGCTTGGCTGGGGCCAACGTCCTGACTTTC. It yields the protein CASSNSLAGANVLTF.

The V gene is TRBV5-4, the J gene TRBJ1-2; 7 positions agree with TRBD1. Looked up from germline, CDR1 is SGHNT and CDR2 is YYREEE (reference sequence). The CDR3 has 14 amino acids. V shed 3 bases and J 4 bases; nucleotides not matched to a gene: 6. Here the CDR3 DNA reads TGTGCCAGCAGCTCAGGACAGGACCCCTATGGCTACACCTTC. Protein product: CASSSGQDPYGYTF.

J is TRBJ2-1 and V is TRBV28, with 9 nucleotides matching TRBD2. Germline V gives CDR1 MDHEN, CDR2 SYDVKM. The CDR3 runs 15 residues. Trimming removed 8 bases from V and 8 bases from J; junction bases left unmatched: 13. The CDR3 DNA is TGTGCCAGCCCGCCGACTAGCGGCGTTTCAGATGAGCAGTTCTTC. Translation gives CASPPTSGVSDEQFF.

The chain links TRBV29-1 to TRBJ1-2, with 11 bases lining up with TRBD1. Germline V gene sequence: CDR1 SQVTM, CDR2 ANQGSEA. After removal of 6 bases from V and 6 bases from J, the junction contained 15 bases not matched to a gene. The CDR3 consists of 16 residues. The CDR3 nucleotides are TGCAGCGTAGACAGGGACAGGGGGGCGGCCGCTCATGGCTACACCTTC. Its protein product is CSVDRDRGAAAHGYTF.